Listed here are 23 T cell receptor beta chains from one sample, sequenced in a study of cytomegalovirus exposure and HLA in healthy donors. Use of 60 Vbeta and 13 Jbeta primers characterized the PCR. TCRdb's table, derived via immunoSEQ multiplex PCR, lists solely in-frame clones and lacks some. The data hold hundreds of thousands of clones, with around 80% observed a single time. Material: PBMCs. These receptor sequences come from a man between 40 and 49 years old in good health and CMV-seropositive.

For the CDR3, the DNA is TGCGCCAGCAGCCGGGGGACAGCGAGGCCAGGAGAGACCCAGTACTTC. This sequence encodes CASSRGTARPGETQYF. The chain combines TRBV5-1 with TRBJ2-5; D may be TRBD1 (7 bases). The germline V gene has CDR1 SGHRS and CDR2 YFSETQ. The CDR3 sequence is 16 residues long. V lost 4 bases and J lost 4, with 20 bases in between. The entire variable domain, with the rest obtained from reference TRBV5-1 and TRBJ2-5, is as follows: KAGVTQTPRYLIKTRGQQVTLSCSPISGHRSVSWYQQTPGQGLQFLFEYFSETQRNKGNFPGRFSGRQFSNSRSEMNVSTLELGDSALYLCASSRGTARPGETQYFGPGTRLLVL.

The chain carries TRBV15 and TRBJ1-5; 7 bases fit TRBD1. V lost 1 base to trimming and J lost 4 bases; unmatched junction nucleotides: 4. CDR3 length equals 15 residues. Germline V lookup: CDR1 LNHNV, CDR2 YYDKDF (reference sequence). CDR3 sequence (DNA): TGTGCCACCAGCAGAGGCACAGGGGCAAATCAGCCCCAGCATTTT. This gives the protein CATSRGTGANQPQHF.

This clone showed up just once. This chain connects TRBV2 to TRBJ1-1; 7 nucleotides match TRBD1. The CDR3 covers 15 residues. Germline trimming cut 8 bases from V and 1 base from J; bases unmatched to any gene: 10. Germline assignment: CDR1 SNHLY and CDR2 FYNNEI. CDR3 nucleotide sequence: TGTGCCAGCGTGACAGGGCCGGCCCAGAACACTGAAGCTTTCTTT. This translates into CASVTGPAQNTEAFF.

The gene calls are TRBV21-1 and TRBJ2-7; TRBD2, the table's D call, was not compared with the DNA. TRBV21-1 is recorded as a pseudogene. The CDR3 extends over 12 amino acids. CDR3 loop: CASRAAPYEQYV. The CDR3 DNA reads as TGTGCCAGCAGAGCGGCGCCCTACGAGCAGTACGTC.

This rearrangement joins TRBV27 to TRBJ2-4; 15 bases fit TRBD2. The germline CDR1 and CDR2 sequences are MNHEY and SMNVEV (reference sequence). The V and J ends lost 2 bases and 0 bases, in that order; junction bases with no gene match: 5. The CDR3 loop spans 19 amino acids. The CDR3 DNA reads TGTGCCAGCAGTTTAAAGGGACTAGCGGGGGGTTTAGCCAAAAACATTCAGTACTTC. This gives the protein CASSLKGLAGGLAKNIQYF.

The chain carries TRBV18 and TRBJ2-7; 10 nucleotides match TRBD1. V shed 5 bases, J shed 5 bases, and the junction held 9 bases outside the gene matches. Germline V gives CDR1 KGHSH, CDR2 LQKENI. This CDR3 is 15 amino acids long. As DNA, the CDR3 is TGTGCCAGCTCAGGCCGGGACAGGGGCTTCAACGAGCAGTACGTC. This gives the protein CASSGRDRGFNEQYV.

The genes are TRBV5-6 and TRBJ2-1, with 10 positions matching TRBD2. V gave up 0 bases and J gave up 8 bases; unmatched junction bases: 8. The V gene's germline CDR1 is SGHDT and CDR2 YYEEEE. This CDR3 has 16 residues. DNA of the CDR3: TGTGCCAGCAGCTTGGCTCTAGCGGGAGTTGATCATGAGCAGTTCTTC. Its translation is CASSLALAGVDHEQFF.

This chain connects TRBV7-9 to TRBJ2-1; tentatively, D is TRBD1 (5 bases). This CDR3 comprises 16 residues. V shed 4 bases and J shed 9 bases, with 22 bases lying between them. Germline V gene data show CDR1 as SEHNR and CDR2 as FQNEAQ (reference sequence). CDR3 region: CASSSNSRVWVGEQFF. The CDR3 DNA reads TGTGCCAGCAGCTCAAACTCCAGGGTTTGGGTGGGTGAGCAGTTCTTC.

The chain is built from TRBV11-3 and TRBJ1-1, with TRBD1 identical over 10 bases. V lost 6 bases, J lost 1 base, and 8 bases stayed unmatched. The germline V gene encodes CDR1 SGHNT and CDR2 YENEEA. The CDR3 is made up of 16 amino acids. Written as DNA, the CDR3 is TGTGCCAGCAGACAGGGACAGGGGAAAAGGAACACTGAAGCTTTCTTT. Its translation: CASRQGQGKRNTEAFF.

The rearrangement links TRBV5-4 to TRBJ2-5; weak D call: TRBD2 (5 bases). V lost 2 bases and J lost 3, with 8 bases in between. The CDR3 runs to 13 residues. Looked up from germline, CDR1 is SGHNT and CDR2 is YYREEE (reference sequence). CDR3 DNA: TGTGCCAGCAGCTTTGAGGAGGAAGAGACCCAGTACTTC. The encoded protein is CASSFEEEETQYF.

The chain is built from TRBV5-6 and TRBJ2-2, with 7 bases aligning to TRBD1. This CDR3 has 16 residues. From germline, CDR1 is SGHDT and CDR2 YYEEEE. Unmatched junction bases numbered 5, after V lost 3 bases and J lost 0 bases. CDR3: CASSSWGTANTGELFF. In DNA form, the CDR3 reads TGTGCCAGCAGCTCCTGGGGGACAGCGAACACCGGGGAGCTGTTTTTT.

This clone was seen only once. The gene calls are TRBV19 and TRBJ2-7; the match to TRBD2 covers 8 bases. CDR1 is LNHDA and CDR2 is SQIVND in the germline V gene (reference sequence). The CDR3 contains 14 residues. J was trimmed by 2 bases and V by 5 bases; bases with no gene match: 5. The CDR3 reads CASSSGGQAYEQYF. Written as DNA, the CDR3 is TGTGCCAGTAGTTCGGGGGGGCAAGCCTACGAGCAGTACTTC.

The CDR3 region has the DNA TGTGCCAGCAGCACCTTCACGTGGACAGGGAATAGCAATCAGCCCCAGCATTTT. This translates into CASSTFTWTGNSNQPQHF. The chain links TRBV5-6 to TRBJ1-5; 8 bases match TRBD1. V gave up 4 bases and J gave up 0 bases; unmatched junction bases: 12. The CDR3 length is 18 residues. The germline V gene has CDR1 SGHDT and CDR2 YYEEEE.

The CDR3 sequence is CASSEGTSGRLSYEQYF. DNA of the CDR3: TGTGCCAGCAGTGAAGGGACTAGCGGGAGACTCTCCTACGAGCAGTACTTC. V usage is TRBV6-1 and J usage is TRBJ2-7; TRBD2 agrees at 13 bases. Germline V gene data show CDR1 as MNHNS and CDR2 as SASEGT. Trimming removed 1 base from V and 0 bases from J; junction bases left unmatched: 3. This CDR3 has 17 amino acids.

The rearrangement joins TRBV6-5 to TRBJ2-1; 10 nucleotides match TRBD2. V was clipped by 3 bases and J by 7 bases; unmatched bases: 9. Looked up from germline, CDR1 is MNHEY and CDR2 is SVGAGI. The CDR3 has 16 amino acids. The CDR3 DNA reads TGTGCCAGCAGTTATGGGGGACTAGCGTTGGGGAATGAGCAGTTCTTC. Its translation is CASSYGGLALGNEQFF.

The chain carries TRBV30 and TRBJ2-5, with 9 bases fitting TRBD1. V shed 2 bases and J 5 bases; nucleotides not matched to a gene: 3. CDR3 length: 13 residues. Germline values: CDR1 GTSNPN, CDR2 SVGIG (reference sequence). CDR3 in DNA: TGTGCCTGGAGTAAAGGGACAGGGGAGACCCAGTACTTC. Its translation is CAWSKGTGETQYF.

The rearrangement joins TRBV11-1 to TRBJ2-7; maybe TRBD1 (5 bases). Trimming took off 2 bases at V and 2 bases at J, with 10 bases between the two ends. Germline V gives CDR1 SGHAT, CDR2 FQDESV (reference sequence). CDR3 length: 14 residues. The CDR3 DNA follows: TGTGCCAGCAGCTTATTAGGGGAAGCCTACGAGCAGTACTTC. This gives the protein CASSLLGEAYEQYF.

The chain combines TRBV19 with TRBJ2-3; no clear D gene. V lost 10 bases, J lost 1 base, and 12 bases lay in between. Per germline, CDR1 LNHDA and CDR2 SQIVND (reference sequence). The CDR3 spans 13 residues. CDR3 residues: CAISQAGTDTQYF. The CDR3 DNA sequence: TGTGCCATTTCGCAGGCCGGCACAGATACGCAGTATTTT.

V is TRBV7-6 and J is TRBJ2-7; TRBD2 agrees at 8 bases. V lost 5 bases to trimming and J lost 2 bases; unmatched junction nucleotides: 8. This CDR3 has 15 amino acids. Germline V gene lookup returns CDR1 SGHVS and CDR2 FNYEAQ. This chain's CDR3 is CASSPLAGSAYEQYF. Here the CDR3 DNA reads TGTGCCAGCAGCCCTTTAGCGGGATCGGCCTACGAGCAGTACTTC.

This rearrangement joins TRBV5-5 to TRBJ2-7, with D possibly TRBD1 on 5 matching bases. This CDR3 contains 13 residues. CDR1 is SGHKS, CDR2 YYEKEE, per germline (reference sequence). V dropped 0 bases and J dropped 5 bases, with 9 bases sitting between them. CDR3 bases: TGTGCCAGCAGCTTGGCAGGGTCCGACGAGCAGTACTTC. This translates into CASSLAGSDEQYF.

The V call is TRBV4-1, the J call TRBJ2-5; no definite D call. V shed 2 bases and J shed 0 bases, with 13 bases lying between them. Germline CDR1 and CDR2: MGHRA and YSYEKL. The CDR3 loop spans 16 amino acids. The CDR3, as DNA: TGCGCCAGCAGCCAATTAGGCGGTACTGACCAAGAGACCCAGTACTTC. This codes for CASSQLGGTDQETQYF.

J is TRBJ2-7 and V is TRBV15, with D perhaps TRBD1 (5 bases). Germline V gene lookup returns CDR1 LNHNV and CDR2 YYDKDF (reference sequence). The CDR3 is 18 residues long. The V gene lost 0 bases and the J gene lost 0 bases, with 18 bases spanning the gap. DNA for the CDR3: TGTGCCACCAGCAGAGATTTCGGTGGGGCAGCTCGCTCCTACGAGCAGTACGTC. This codes for CATSRDFGGAARSYEQYV.

The chain is built from TRBV11-2 and TRBJ2-3, with 9 bases matching TRBD1. Germline CDR1 and CDR2: SGHAT and FQNNGV. Trimming cost V 7 bases and J 0 bases; bases outside gene matches: 14. This CDR3 has 18 amino acids. The CDR3 spells CASKLLEGQGPSTDTQYF. DNA for the CDR3: TGTGCCAGCAAACTACTTGAGGGACAGGGACCTAGCACAGATACGCAGTATTTT.